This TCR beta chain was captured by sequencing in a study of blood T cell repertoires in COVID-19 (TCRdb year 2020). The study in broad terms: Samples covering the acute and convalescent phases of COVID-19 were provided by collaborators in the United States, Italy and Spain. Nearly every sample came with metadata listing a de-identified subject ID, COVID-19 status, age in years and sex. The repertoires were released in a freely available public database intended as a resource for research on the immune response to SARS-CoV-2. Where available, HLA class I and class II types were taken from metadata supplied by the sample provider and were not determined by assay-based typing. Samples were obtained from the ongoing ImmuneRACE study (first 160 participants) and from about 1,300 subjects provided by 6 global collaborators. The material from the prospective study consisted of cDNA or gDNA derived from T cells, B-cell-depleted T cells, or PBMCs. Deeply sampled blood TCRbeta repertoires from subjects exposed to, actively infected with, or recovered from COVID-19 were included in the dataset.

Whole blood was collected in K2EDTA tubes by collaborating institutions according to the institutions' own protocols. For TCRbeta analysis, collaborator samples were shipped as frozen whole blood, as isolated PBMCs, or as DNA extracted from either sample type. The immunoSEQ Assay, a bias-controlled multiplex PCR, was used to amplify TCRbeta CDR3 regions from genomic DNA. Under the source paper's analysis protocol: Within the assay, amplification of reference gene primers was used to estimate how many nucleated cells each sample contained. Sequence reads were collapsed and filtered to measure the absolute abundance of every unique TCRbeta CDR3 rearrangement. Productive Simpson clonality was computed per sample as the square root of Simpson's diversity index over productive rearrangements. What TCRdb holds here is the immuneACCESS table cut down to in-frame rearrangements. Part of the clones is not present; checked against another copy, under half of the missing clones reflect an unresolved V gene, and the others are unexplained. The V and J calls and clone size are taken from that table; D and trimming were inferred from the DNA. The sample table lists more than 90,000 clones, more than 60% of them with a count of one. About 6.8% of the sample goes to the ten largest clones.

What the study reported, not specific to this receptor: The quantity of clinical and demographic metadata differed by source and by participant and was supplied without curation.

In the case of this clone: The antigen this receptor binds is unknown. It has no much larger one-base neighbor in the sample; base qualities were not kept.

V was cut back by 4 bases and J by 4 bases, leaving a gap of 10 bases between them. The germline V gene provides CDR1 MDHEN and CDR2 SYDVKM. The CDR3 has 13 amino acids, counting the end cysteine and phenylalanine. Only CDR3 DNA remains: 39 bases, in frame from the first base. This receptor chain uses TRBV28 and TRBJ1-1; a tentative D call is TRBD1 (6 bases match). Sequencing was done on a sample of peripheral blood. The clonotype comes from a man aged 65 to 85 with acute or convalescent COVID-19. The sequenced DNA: TGTGCCAGCAGTTCGACAGGCACCACTGAAGCTTTCTTT. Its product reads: CASSSTGTTEAFF.